The 32 T cell receptor beta chains below all came from one sample that was sequenced in a study of blood T cell repertoires in COVID-19. Libraries were prepared by immunoSEQ multiplex PCR; TCRdb keeps only in-frame clonotypes and omits some of them. The sample holds about 200,000 clones, about 88% seen once. Sequenced: peripheral blood. These receptors came from a man between 18 and 35 years old with active or convalescent COVID-19.

This sequence joins TRBV6-2 or TRBV6-3 and TRBJ1-5; a weak D match, TRBD1 (5 bases). This CDR3 contains 13 residues. From germline, CDR1 is MNHEY and CDR2 SVGEGT. V shed 2 bases and J shed 4 bases, with 6 bases lying between them. The CDR3 sequence is CASSYRQNQPQHF. The DNA of the CDR3 is TGTGCCAGCAGTTACCGACAGAATCAGCCCCAGCATTTT.

The CDR3 nucleotides read TGTGCCAGCAGCTTACGGGAGAGCGCTGAAGCTTTCTTT. Translating gives CASSLRESAEAFF. The rearrangement uses TRBV7-9 and TRBJ1-1; no reliable D call. This CDR3 contains 13 residues. The V and J ends lost 2 bases and 6 bases respectively, with 10 bases between them. Looked up from germline, CDR1 is SEHNR and CDR2 is FQNEAQ (reference sequence).

The CDR3 loop is CASSGDRNTEAFF. CDR3 in DNA: TGTGCCAGCAGTGGAGACAGGAACACTGAAGCTTTCTTT. V gene TRBV2 combines with J gene TRBJ1-1; tentative D call: TRBD1 (5 bases). The germline V gene has CDR1 SNHLY and CDR2 FYNNEI. Trimming removed 4 bases at V and 1 base at J, with 7 bases between. The CDR3 totals 13 residues.

The CDR3 nucleotides are TGTGCCAGCAGCGGTTTCAGGGGCAGCACAGATACGCAGTATTTT. Translated: CASSGFRGSTDTQYF. The rearrangement links TRBV5-6 to TRBJ2-3; a possible D gene is TRBD1 (6 bases). Trimming cost V 4 bases and J 0 bases, with 12 bases left between them. CDR1 is SGHDT and CDR2 is YYEEEE in the germline V gene. CDR3 length equals 15 residues. The variable domain in full, completed from reference TRBV5-6 and TRBJ2-3, reads DAGVTQSPTHLIKTRGQQVTLRCSPKSGHDTVSWYQQALGQGPQFIFQYYEEEERQRGNFPDRFSGHQFPNYSSELNVNALLLGDSALYLCASSGFRGSTDTQYFGPGTRLTVL.

The count of this clone is one. The chain uses TRBV6-2 or TRBV6-3 and TRBJ2-3, with TRBD2 matching over 9 bases. The CDR3 totals 16 residues. Trimming took 0 bases from V and 2 from J; bases not matched to a gene: 3. Germline V CDR1 and CDR2: MNHEY, SVGEGT. The CDR3 bases are TGTGCCAGCAGTTACTCGACTAGCGGATACACAGATACGCAGTATTTT. Amino acid sequence: CASSYSTSGYTDTQYF.

The CDR3 spells CASTPRQGNPGNTIYF. The CDR3, as DNA: TGTGCCAGCACCCCCCGGCAGGGGAACCCTGGAAACACCATATATTTT. The chain carries TRBV3-1 (or the pseudogene TRBV3-2) and TRBJ1-3, with D possibly TRBD1 on 6 matching bases. Germline V gives CDR1 LGHDT, CDR2 YNNKEL (reference sequence). V was pared by 7 bases and J by 2 bases, with 18 bases between. The CDR3 extends over 16 amino acids.

The chain couples TRBV12-3 or TRBV12-4 to TRBJ1-1; TRBD1 is a possible D gene (5 bases). V lost 6 bases and J 10 bases, leaving 15 bases between the germline ends. This CDR3 is built from 12 residues. DNA for the CDR3: TGTGCCAGCAGCCAGCCGGGGGTAGGAGCTTTCTTT. Protein product: CASSQPGVGAFF.

The chain is built from TRBV2 and TRBJ1-5; TRBD1 agrees at 9 bases. The J segment lost 1 base and the V segment lost 4 bases, leaving 5 bases of the junction unmatched. Germline V gene data show CDR1 as SNHLY and CDR2 as FYNNEI. The length of the CDR3 is 16 residues. The CDR3 DNA reads as TGTGCCAGCAGTGGGGGACAGGGACCAAGCAATCAGCCCCAGCATTTT. This sequence encodes CASSGGQGPSNQPQHF.

V is TRBV19 and J is TRBJ1-5, with D possibly TRBD1 on 5 matching bases. The V gene's germline CDR1 is LNHDA and CDR2 SQIVND (reference sequence). This CDR3 has 13 amino acids. V lost 9 bases and J 9 bases, leaving 18 bases between the germline ends. CDR3 coding DNA: TGTGCCAGCCTTCAAGGGGACTTTGGGCCCCAGCATTTT. It is translated as CASLQGDFGPQHF.

V usage is TRBV30 and J usage is TRBJ1-2; D call uncertain. The ends were cut back, 0 bases at V and 6 bases at J, with 5 bases in the middle. The CDR3 covers 11 residues. The germline CDR1 and CDR2 sequences are GTSNPN and SVGIG (reference sequence). In DNA form, the CDR3 reads TGTGCCTGGAGTGTAGAGCATGGCTACACCTTC. Protein product: CAWSVEHGYTF.

The V call is TRBV7-9, the J call TRBJ2-1, with 13 bases fitting TRBD2. The germline CDR1 and CDR2 sequences are SEHNR and FQNEAQ (reference sequence). J was trimmed by 13 bases and V by 5 bases; bases with no gene match: 8. The CDR3 extends over 14 amino acids. This CDR3 reads CASSEGTSGTKQFF. Written as DNA, the CDR3 is TGTGCCAGCAGCGAAGGGACTAGCGGGACGAAACAGTTCTTC.

The chain recombines TRBV19 with TRBJ1-1, with 7 positions matching TRBD1. The germline CDR1 and CDR2 sequences are LNHDA and SQIVND (reference sequence). Trimming took 5 bases from V and 0 from J; bases not matched to a gene: 6. The CDR3 is 15 amino acids. The CDR3 DNA reads TGTGCCAGTAGTTCCAGGGGGTCCCTGAACACTGAAGCTTTCTTT. Protein: CASSSRGSLNTEAFF. Using reference TRBV19 and TRBJ1-1 for the parts outside the CDR3, the full variable domain is DGGITQSPKYLFRKEGQNVTLSCEQNLNHDAMYWYRQDPGQGLRLIYYSQIVNDFQKGDIAEGYSVSREKKESFPLTVTSAQKNPTAFYLCASSSRGSLNTEAFFGQGTRLTVV.

The V call is TRBV2, the J call TRBJ1-3; no clear D gene. V lost 6 bases, J lost 0 bases, and 12 bases lay in between. CDR3 size: 15 residues. CDR1 and CDR2 from the germline V gene are SNHLY and FYNNEI. The CDR3 DNA follows: TGTGCCAGCAGGGAGGACGGTAACTCTGGAAACACCATATATTTT. Protein: CASREDGNSGNTIYF.

This rearrangement joins TRBV4-2 to TRBJ1-2, with D possibly being TRBD1 (6 bases). The V gene's germline CDR1 is LGHNA and CDR2 YNFKEQ. V lost 0 bases to trimming and J lost 5 bases, with 13 bases between them. The CDR3 covers 15 residues. The CDR3 sequence is CASSQDLGGGYGYTF. The CDR3 DNA reads as TGTGCCAGCAGCCAAGATCTTGGGGGCGGTTATGGCTACACCTTC.

The V and J genes are TRBV6-1 and TRBJ2-7; D possibly corresponds to TRBD1 (5 bases). Trimming cost V 1 base and J 2 bases, with 21 bases left between them. The CDR3 has 18 residues. From germline, CDR1 is MNHNS and CDR2 SASEGT. Here the CDR3 reads CASSEGNFWGQGAYEQYF. For the CDR3, the DNA is TGTGCCAGCAGTGAAGGCAACTTCTGGGGCCAAGGGGCCTACGAGCAGTACTTC.

This sequence joins TRBV27 and TRBJ1-6, with a weak D call TRBD1 (5 bases). V lost 2 bases to trimming and J lost 8 bases, with 10 bases between them. CDR3 length equals 14 residues. The germline V gene has CDR1 MNHEY and CDR2 SMNVEV (reference sequence). CDR3 sequence (DNA): TGTGCCAGCAGTTTAGGGGCGGTAGATTCACCCCTCCACTTT. Translation: CASSLGAVDSPLHF.

This chain uses TRBV14 with TRBJ2-1; TRBD1 is a possible D gene (6 bases). The germline V gene has CDR1 SGHDN and CDR2 FVKESK. This CDR3 is built from 16 residues. The V gene lost 0 bases and the J gene lost 3 bases, with 12 bases spanning the gap. The CDR3 here is CASSQDLGHRYNEQFF. DNA for the CDR3: TGTGCCAGCAGCCAAGATTTGGGACATCGCTACAATGAGCAGTTCTTC.

The rearrangement links TRBV11-2 to TRBJ2-5, with TRBD1 matching 7 bases. Unmatched junction bases numbered 6, after V lost 2 bases and J lost 3 bases. This CDR3 contains 15 residues. CDR1 SGHAT and CDR2 FQNNGV come from the germline V gene. This CDR3 is CASSLRTGTEETQYF. CDR3 nucleotides: TGTGCCAGCAGCTTAAGGACCGGGACAGAAGAGACCCAGTACTTC. Variable domain in full (rest from reference TRBV11-2 and TRBJ2-5): EAGVAQSPRYKIIEKRQSVAFWCNPISGHATLYWYQQILGQGPKLLIQFQNNGVVDDSQLPKDRFSAERLKGVDSTLKIQPAKLEDSAVYLCASSLRTGTEETQYFGPGTRLLVL.

This rearrangement joins TRBV19 to TRBJ1-5, with D hard to call. The CDR3 consists of 14 residues. Germline values: CDR1 LNHDA, CDR2 SQIVND (reference sequence). Deletions cut 8 bases from V and 0 bases from J, with 11 bases between. In DNA, the CDR3 is TGTGCCAGTTGCCGGGGTAATAGCAATCAGCCCCAGCATTTT. Protein sequence: CASCRGNSNQPQHF.

The genes are TRBV29-1 and TRBJ1-1, with D perhaps TRBD1 (6 bases). The CDR3 is 14 residues long. The V and J ends lost 8 bases and 10 bases respectively, with 26 bases between them. Germline V lookup: CDR1 SQVTM, CDR2 ANQGSEA. The CDR3 coding sequence is TGCAGCCCCCAAGCCCTCCGGACAGTCGAGATAGCTTTCTTT. Protein sequence: CSPQALRTVEIAFF.

There are a few counts of this clone. The CDR3 region is CASSQEPTVPSSYNEQFF. The DNA for the CDR3 is TGCGCCAGCAGCCAAGAACCTACCGTCCCTAGCTCCTACAATGAGCAGTTCTTC. The J gene is TRBJ2-1, the V gene TRBV4-1; no clear D gene. CDR1 is MGHRA and CDR2 is YSYEKL in the germline V gene. Trimming cost V 0 bases and J 0 bases, with 15 bases left between them. The CDR3 is made up of 18 amino acids.

The V gene is TRBV5-6, the J gene TRBJ1-2; TRBD1 agrees at 7 bases. Losses at the gene ends were 1 base for V and 4 bases for J; bases not matched to a gene: 7. Per the germline V gene, CDR1 is SGHDT and CDR2 is YYEEEE. The CDR3 has 15 amino acids. The CDR3 coding sequence is TGTGCCAGCAGCTTGAATCAGGCAGGGGGCTATGGCTACACCTTC. It yields the protein CASSLNQAGGYGYTF.

The rearrangement links TRBV30 to TRBJ1-1, with 7 bases matching TRBD1. Germline V CDR1 and CDR2: GTSNPN, SVGIG (reference sequence). J lost 1 base, V lost 0 bases, and 5 bases had no gene match. CDR3 length equals 15 residues. The CDR3 is CAWSVDRAANTEAFF. CDR3 sequence (DNA): TGTGCCTGGAGTGTAGACAGGGCGGCGAACACTGAAGCTTTCTTT.

This rearrangement joins TRBV7-9 to TRBJ1-5; D call uncertain. Germline assignment: CDR1 SEHNR and CDR2 FQNEAQ (reference sequence). This CDR3 has 14 amino acids. The V and J ends lost 4 bases and 9 bases respectively, with 16 bases between them. CDR3 coding DNA: TGTGCCAGCAGCTCCTCAGTCGGCGGCGGGCCCCAGCATTTT. Translation: CASSSSVGGGPQHF.

This chain links TRBV5-4 with TRBJ1-3; D perhaps matches TRBD1 (5 bases). Germline V gene data show CDR1 as SGHNT and CDR2 as YYREEE (reference sequence). V was shortened by 9 bases and J by 2 bases, with 12 bases between the two germline ends. The CDR3 consists of 13 residues. The CDR3 bases are TGTGCCATCGGGAGGGACGCTGGAAACACCATATATTTT. This encodes CAIGRDAGNTIYF.

The genes are TRBV21-1 and TRBJ2-1; the table names TRBD2, a call not compared with the DNA. TRBV21-1 is described as a pseudogene. The CDR3 sequence is 15 residues long. The CDR3 coding sequence is TGTGCCAGCAGCAAAGGAATTCGGAGGAGTCATGAGCAGTTCTTC. This codes for CASSKGIRRSHEQFF.

The rearrangement joins TRBV7-6 to TRBJ1-1; 8 bases line up with TRBD1. The CDR3 is 15 residues long. V lost 0 bases, J lost 1 base, and 1 base stayed unmatched. Germline-derived CDR1 and CDR2 are SGHVS and FNYEAQ. As DNA, the CDR3 is TGTGCCAGCAGCTTAGCGGGACAGGCGAACACTGAAGCTTTCTTT. Amino acids: CASSLAGQANTEAFF.

The V and J genes are TRBV2 and TRBJ1-2; D is unresolved. Germline values: CDR1 SNHLY, CDR2 FYNNEI. The length of the CDR3 is 12 residues. Trimming removed 4 bases at V and 6 bases at J, with 9 bases between. The CDR3 is CASSVRMDGYTF. The CDR3 coding sequence is TGTGCCAGCAGTGTCAGGATGGATGGCTACACCTTC.

The CDR3 spells CASRDIGGPMNTEAFF. CDR3 coding DNA: TGTGCCAGCAGGGACATCGGGGGGCCCATGAACACTGAAGCTTTCTTT. The chain employs TRBV2 and TRBJ1-1, with TRBD1 as a possible D gene (6 bases). The CDR3 runs to 16 residues. The germline V gene encodes CDR1 SNHLY and CDR2 FYNNEI. With 6 bases removed from V and 0 bases from J, the gap between germline ends came to 17 bases.

This clone was counted between two and nine times. CDR3 sequence (DNA): TGCGCCAGCAGCTGGGGGACTAGCGGTCCCAAGGGGCTAGATACGCAGTATTTT. Translation gives CASSWGTSGPKGLDTQYF. This chain uses TRBV5-1 with TRBJ2-3; 11 nucleotides line up with TRBD2. Germline trimming cut 3 bases from V and 5 bases from J; bases unmatched to any gene: 14. CDR1 is SGHRS and CDR2 is YFSETQ in the germline V gene. This CDR3 contains 18 residues.

This sequence joins TRBV6-5 and TRBJ1-4, with TRBD1 as a possible D gene (5 bases). From germline, CDR1 is MNHEY and CDR2 SVGAGI. The V end was cut by 8 bases, the J end by 5 bases, with 12 bases between. This CDR3 is 13 amino acids long. CDR3 loop: CASSRQPNEKLFF. The CDR3 bases are TGTGCCAGCTCGAGACAGCCGAATGAAAAACTGTTTTTT.

The chain recombines TRBV4-2 with TRBJ1-4; the D is unclear. CDR1 and CDR2 from the germline V gene are LGHNA and YNFKEQ. V lost 0 bases and J lost 7, with 21 bases in between. The CDR3 totals 18 residues. CDR3 coding DNA: TGTGCCAGCAGCCAAGATATAGGTGGAGGCGAGGGCGGTGAAAAACTGTTTTTT. This translates into CASSQDIGGGEGGEKLFF.